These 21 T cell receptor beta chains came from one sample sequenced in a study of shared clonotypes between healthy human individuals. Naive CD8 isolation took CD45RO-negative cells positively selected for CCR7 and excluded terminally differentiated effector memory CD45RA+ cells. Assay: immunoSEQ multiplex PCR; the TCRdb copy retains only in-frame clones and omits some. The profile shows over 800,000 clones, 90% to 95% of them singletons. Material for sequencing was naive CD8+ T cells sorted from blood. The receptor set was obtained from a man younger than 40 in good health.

The CDR3 region is CSAMDSNSYNEQFF. The DNA for the CDR3 is TGCAGCGCCATGGACTCCAACTCCTACAATGAGCAGTTCTTC. The chain links TRBV29-1 to TRBJ2-1, with D perhaps matching TRBD2 (5 bases). V was cut by 7 bases and J by 0 bases, with 13 bases left in between. Per the germline V gene, CDR1 is SQVTM and CDR2 is ANQGSEA. CDR3 size: 14 residues.

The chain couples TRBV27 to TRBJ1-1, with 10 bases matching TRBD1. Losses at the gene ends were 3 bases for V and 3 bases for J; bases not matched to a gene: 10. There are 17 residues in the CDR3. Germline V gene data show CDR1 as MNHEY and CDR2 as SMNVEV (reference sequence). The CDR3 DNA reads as TGTGCCAGCAGTTTGGGACCGGGACAGGGGTTCTACACTGAAGCTTTCTTT. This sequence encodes CASSLGPGQGFYTEAFF.

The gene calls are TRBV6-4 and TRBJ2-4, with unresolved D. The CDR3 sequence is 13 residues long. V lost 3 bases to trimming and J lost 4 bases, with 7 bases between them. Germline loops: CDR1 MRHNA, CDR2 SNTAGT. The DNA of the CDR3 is TGTGCCAGCAGTGAGGGTCAGAAAAACATTCAGTACTTC. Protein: CASSEGQKNIQYF.

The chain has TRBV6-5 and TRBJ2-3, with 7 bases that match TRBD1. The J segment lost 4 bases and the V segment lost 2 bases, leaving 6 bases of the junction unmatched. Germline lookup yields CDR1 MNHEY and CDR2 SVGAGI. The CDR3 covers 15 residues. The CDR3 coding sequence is TGTGCCAGCAGTTACGGGACAGATTACCCAGATACGCAGTATTTT. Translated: CASSYGTDYPDTQYF.

The CDR3, as DNA: TGTGCCAGCAGCCCCCACCTCCCGGGACTTAGAAACACCGGGGAGCTGTTTTTT. It translates to CASSPHLPGLRNTGELFF. This chain connects TRBV7-3 to TRBJ2-2; the D gene is possibly TRBD2 (6 bases). Germline assignment: CDR1 SGHTA and CDR2 FQGTGA. V shed 5 bases and J shed 2 bases, with 21 bases lying between them. This CDR3 region has 18 residues.

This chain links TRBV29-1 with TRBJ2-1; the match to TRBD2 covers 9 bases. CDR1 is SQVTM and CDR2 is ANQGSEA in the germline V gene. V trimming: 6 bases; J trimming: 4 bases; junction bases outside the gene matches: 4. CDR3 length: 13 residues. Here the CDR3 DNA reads TGCAGCGTCCGACTAGCGGAATACAATGAGCAGTTCTTC. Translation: CSVRLAEYNEQFF.

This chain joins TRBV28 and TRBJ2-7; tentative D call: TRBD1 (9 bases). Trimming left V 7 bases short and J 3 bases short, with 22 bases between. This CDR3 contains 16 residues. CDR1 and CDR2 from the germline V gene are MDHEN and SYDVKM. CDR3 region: CASIQRETGGNYEQYF. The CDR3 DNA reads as TGTGCCAGCATCCAGCGGGAGACAGGGGGAAACTACGAGCAGTACTTC.

The CDR3 is CASSDYQQGVRTEAFF. As DNA, the CDR3 is TGTGCCAGCAGTGACTATCAACAGGGCGTAAGGACTGAAGCTTTCTTT. The chain combines TRBV2 with TRBJ1-1, with a weak D call TRBD1 (6 bases). The V gene's germline CDR1 is SNHLY and CDR2 FYNNEI. The CDR3 runs to 16 residues. V lost 3 bases to trimming and J lost 5 bases, with 19 bases between them.

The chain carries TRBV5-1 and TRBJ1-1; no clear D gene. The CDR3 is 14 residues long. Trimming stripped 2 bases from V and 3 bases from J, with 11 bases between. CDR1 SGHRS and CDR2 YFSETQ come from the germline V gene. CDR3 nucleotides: TGCGCCAGCAGCTTAGAGGGCGGGCACACTGAAGCTTTCTTT. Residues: CASSLEGGHTEAFF.

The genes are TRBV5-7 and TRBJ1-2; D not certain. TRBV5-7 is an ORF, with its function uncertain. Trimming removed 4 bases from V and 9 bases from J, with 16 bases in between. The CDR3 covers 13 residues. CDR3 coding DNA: TGTGCCAGCAGCACCCCCCCCGGCGTGTGCTACACCTTC. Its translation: CASSTPPGVCYTF.

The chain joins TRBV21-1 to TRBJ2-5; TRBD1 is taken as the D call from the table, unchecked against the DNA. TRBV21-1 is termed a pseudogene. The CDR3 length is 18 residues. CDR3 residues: CASLLRGTGGTWGETQYF. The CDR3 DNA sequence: TGTGCCAGCCTCCTGAGGGGGACAGGGGGCACGTGGGGCGAGACCCAGTACTTC.

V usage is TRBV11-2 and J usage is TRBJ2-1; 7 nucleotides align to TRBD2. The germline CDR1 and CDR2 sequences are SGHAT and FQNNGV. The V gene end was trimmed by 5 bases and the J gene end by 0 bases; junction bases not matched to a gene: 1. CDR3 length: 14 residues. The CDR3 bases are TGTGCCAGCAGCCGCGGGAGCTCCTACAATGAGCAGTTCTTC. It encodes CASSRGSSYNEQFF.

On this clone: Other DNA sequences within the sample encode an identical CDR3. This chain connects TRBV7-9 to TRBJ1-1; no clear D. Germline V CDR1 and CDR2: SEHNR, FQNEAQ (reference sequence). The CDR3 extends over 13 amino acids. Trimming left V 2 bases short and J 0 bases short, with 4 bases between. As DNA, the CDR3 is TGTGCCAGCAGCTTACCCTTGAACACTGAAGCTTTCTTT. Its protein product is CASSLPLNTEAFF.

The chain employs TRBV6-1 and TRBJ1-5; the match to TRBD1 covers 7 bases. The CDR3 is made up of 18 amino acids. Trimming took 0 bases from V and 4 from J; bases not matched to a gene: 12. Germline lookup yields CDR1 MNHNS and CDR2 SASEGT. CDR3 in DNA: TGTGCCAGCAGTGAAGCCTCTAGGGGGCTTAATCTAAATCAGCCCCAGCATTTT. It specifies CASSEASRGLNLNQPQHF.

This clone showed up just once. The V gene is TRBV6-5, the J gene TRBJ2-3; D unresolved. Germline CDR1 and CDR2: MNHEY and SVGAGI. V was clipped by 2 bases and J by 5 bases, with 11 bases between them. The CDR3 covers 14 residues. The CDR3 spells CASSYRIAKDTQYF. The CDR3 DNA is TGTGCCAGCAGTTACCGGATAGCTAAAGATACGCAGTATTTT.

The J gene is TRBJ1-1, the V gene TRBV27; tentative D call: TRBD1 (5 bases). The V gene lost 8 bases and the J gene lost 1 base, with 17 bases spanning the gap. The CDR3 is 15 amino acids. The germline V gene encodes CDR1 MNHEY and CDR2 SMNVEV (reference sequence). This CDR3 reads CASSPLEGTNTEAFF. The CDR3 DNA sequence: TGTGCCAGCTCCCCCCTGGAGGGGACGAACACTGAAGCTTTCTTT.

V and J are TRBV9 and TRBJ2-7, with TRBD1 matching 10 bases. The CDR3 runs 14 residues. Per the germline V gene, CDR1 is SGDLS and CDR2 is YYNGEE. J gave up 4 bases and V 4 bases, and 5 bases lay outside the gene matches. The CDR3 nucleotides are TGTGCCAGCAGCACCGGGACAGGGGCGTACGAGCAGTACTTC. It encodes CASSTGTGAYEQYF.

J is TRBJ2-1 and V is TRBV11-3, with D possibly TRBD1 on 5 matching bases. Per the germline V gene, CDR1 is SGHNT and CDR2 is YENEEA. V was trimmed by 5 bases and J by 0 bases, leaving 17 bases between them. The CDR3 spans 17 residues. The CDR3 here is CASSAEQVGNSYNEQFF. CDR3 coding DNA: TGTGCCAGCAGCGCGGAACAGGTAGGAAACTCCTACAATGAGCAGTTCTTC.

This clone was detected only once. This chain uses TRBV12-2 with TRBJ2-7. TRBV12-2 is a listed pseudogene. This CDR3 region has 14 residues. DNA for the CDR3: TGTGCAAGTCACTTCTCCAGCCTCGCCTACGAGCAGTACTTC. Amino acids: CASHFSSLAYEQYF.

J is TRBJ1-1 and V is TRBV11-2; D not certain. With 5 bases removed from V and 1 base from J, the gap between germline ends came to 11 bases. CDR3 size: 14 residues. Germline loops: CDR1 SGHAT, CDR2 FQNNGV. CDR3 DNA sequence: TGTGCCAGCAGCCGAGGGAAACGGAACACTGAAGCTTTCTTT. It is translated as CASSRGKRNTEAFF.

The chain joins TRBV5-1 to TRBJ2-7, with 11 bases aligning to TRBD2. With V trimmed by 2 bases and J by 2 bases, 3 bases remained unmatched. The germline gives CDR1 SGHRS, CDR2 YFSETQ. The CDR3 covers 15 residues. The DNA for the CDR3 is TGCGCCAGCAGCTTTTTAGCGGGAGGGACCTACGAGCAGTACTTC. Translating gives CASSFLAGGTYEQYF.